The 11 T cell receptor beta chains reported below all come from one sample, sequenced in a study of metastatic and nonmetastatic thyroid tumors. No treatment had been given to any patient before thyroid surgery. MiXCR re-clonotyped the PCR reads for TCRdb. The sample comprises fewer than 30,000 clones, approximately 15% of which are singletons, and 3.3% rests with the top ten. The sequencing sample was made of blood. The receptors shown here come from a female donor with papillary thyroid cancer or a benign thyroid nodule (not recorded which). Some clones in this sample may be carry-over from other donors' samples.

This clone was detected many times. V gene TRBV29-1 combines with J gene TRBJ1-2, with D possibly TRBD1 on 5 matching bases. Germline CDR1 and CDR2: SQVTM and ANQGSEA. This CDR3 contains 13 residues. V was shortened by 7 bases and J by 4 bases, with 16 bases between the two germline ends. CDR3 protein: CSARQTNTYGYTF. The DNA for the CDR3 is TGCAGCGCCCGACAGACAAATACCTATGGCTACACCTTC.

This clone was seen only a few times. Mismatch with germline at one junction end may stem from a read error. CDR3 protein: CVSTQRGKRDNEQFF. The CDR3 DNA reads as TGTGTCAGCACCCAAAGGGGGAAGCGGGATAATGAGCAGTTCTTC. This chain joins TRBV6-2 or TRBV6-3 and TRBJ2-1; weak D call: TRBD2 (7 bases). The germline CDR1 and CDR2 sequences are MNHEY and SVGEGT. This CDR3 has 15 amino acids.

This clone rates as medium-sized. This chain connects TRBV4-2 to TRBJ2-7, with 9 bases identical to TRBD1. Losses at the gene ends were 0 bases for V and 4 bases for J; bases not matched to a gene: 4. The germline CDR1 and CDR2 sequences are LGHNA and YNFKEQ. This CDR3 comprises 15 residues. This CDR3 is CASSQDSGQGYEQYF. DNA for the CDR3: TGTGCCAGCAGCCAAGATTCCGGACAGGGGTACGAGCAGTACTTC.

This clone is medium-sized by share. The V call is TRBV27, the J call TRBJ2-7; the D is unclear. The germline V gene encodes CDR1 MNHEY and CDR2 SMNVEV (reference sequence). The V end was cut by 2 bases, the J end by 3 bases, with 14 bases between. The CDR3 spans 15 residues. The DNA for the CDR3 is TGTGCCAGCAGTTTAGGGGTAGGGATGGTCTACGAGCAGTACTTC. Translating gives CASSLGVGMVYEQYF.

This clone was picked up a small number of times. The identical CDR3 is also encoded by other nucleotide sequences in the sample. The rearrangement links TRBV12-3 or TRBV12-4 to TRBJ2-1; a weak D match, TRBD2 (6 bases). The CDR3 runs 14 residues. V lost 6 bases and J 9 bases, leaving 18 bases between the germline ends. CDR3 residues: CASSSLSGKVEQFF. CDR3 nucleotides: TGTGCCAGCAGCTCTCTTAGCGGTAAGGTTGAGCAGTTCTTC.

This clone was observed at least ten times. The V call is TRBV20-1, the J call TRBJ2-5; 9 bases line up with TRBD1. The CDR3 runs to 14 residues. Germline assignment: CDR1 DFQATT and CDR2 SNEGSKA (reference sequence). The CDR3 nucleotides are TGCAGCGGCTTACAGGGGGCGTGGGAAGAGACCCAGTACTTC. This encodes CSGLQGAWEETQYF.

The genes are TRBV28 and TRBJ2-2, with D perhaps matching TRBD1 (6 bases). CDR3 size: 16 residues. Trimming took off 5 bases at V and 7 bases at J, with 20 bases between the two ends. Germline V gene lookup returns CDR1 MDHEN and CDR2 SYDVKM. The CDR3 DNA reads TGTGCCAGCAGTCCCGGCTTCAGGGGAGTAGACGGGGAGCTGTTTTTT. Encoded protein: CASSPGFRGVDGELFF.

This clone showed up many times. The rearrangement links TRBV6-1 to TRBJ2-7; 10 bases align to TRBD1. Germline V gene sequence: CDR1 MNHNS, CDR2 SASEGT. V shed 7 bases and J 3 bases; nucleotides not matched to a gene: 9. The CDR3 is 15 amino acids. CDR3 nucleotide sequence: TGTGCCAGCACCAACCGGGACAGGGGCTTCTACGAGCAGTACTTC. This sequence encodes CASTNRDRGFYEQYF.

This clone was counted ten times or more. CDR3 in DNA: TGTGCCAGCAGTGAATGGGGAGGGGACGGACAGTTCTTC. Amino acid sequence: CASSEWGGDGQFF. This chain joins TRBV25-1 and TRBJ2-1; 7 nucleotides align to TRBD2. The J segment lost 13 bases and the V segment lost 1 base, leaving 7 bases of the junction unmatched. CDR3 length: 13 residues. Germline V gives CDR1 MGHDK, CDR2 SYGVNS.

The chain links TRBV4-1 to TRBJ1-1; a possible D gene is TRBD1 (5 bases). CDR3 length equals 14 residues. Germline V gives CDR1 MGHRA, CDR2 YSYEKL. V was pared by 4 bases and J by 6 bases, with 15 bases between. The chain's CDR3 is CASSLRVGGPEAFF. In DNA form, the CDR3 reads TGCGCCAGCAGCCTCAGGGTGGGCGGGCCTGAAGCTTTCTTT.

The chain's CDR3 is CAWQGRTVLLNTEAFF. The CDR3 DNA sequence: TGTGCCTGGCAAGGTAGGACAGTACTACTCAACACTGAAGCTTTCTTT. The rearrangement uses TRBV30 and TRBJ1-1; possible D gene TRBD1, 6 bases. CDR1 and CDR2 (germline): GTSNPN, SVGIG (reference sequence). V gave up 5 bases and J gave up 2 bases, with 21 bases separating them. The CDR3 contains 16 residues.